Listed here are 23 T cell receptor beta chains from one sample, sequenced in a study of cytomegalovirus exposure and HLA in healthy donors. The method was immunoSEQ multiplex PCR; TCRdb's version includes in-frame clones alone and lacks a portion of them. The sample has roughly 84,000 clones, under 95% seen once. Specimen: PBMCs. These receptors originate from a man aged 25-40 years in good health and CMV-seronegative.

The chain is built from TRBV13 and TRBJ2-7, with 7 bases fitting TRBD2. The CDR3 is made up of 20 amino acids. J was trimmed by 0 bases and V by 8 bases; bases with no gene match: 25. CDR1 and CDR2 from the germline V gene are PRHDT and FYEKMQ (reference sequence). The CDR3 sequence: CASRKARGTRLAESSYEQYF. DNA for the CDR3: TGTGCCAGCCGTAAGGCGCGCGGAACCCGGCTAGCGGAAAGCTCCTACGAGCAGTACTTC.

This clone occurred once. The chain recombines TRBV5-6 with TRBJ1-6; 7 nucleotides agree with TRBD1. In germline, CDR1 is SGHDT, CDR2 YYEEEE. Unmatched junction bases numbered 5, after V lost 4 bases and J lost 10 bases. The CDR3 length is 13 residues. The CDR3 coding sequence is TGTGCCAGCAGCGGACAGGTTGGCTCACCCCTCCACTTT. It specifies CASSGQVGSPLHF.

CDR3 DNA sequence: TGTGCCAGCAGTGGCAGGGGGCCGAACACCGGGGAGCTGTTTTTT. Protein product: CASSGRGPNTGELFF. The V gene is TRBV27, the J gene TRBJ2-2; 8 bases fit TRBD1. With V trimmed by 5 bases and J by 0 bases, 2 bases remained unmatched. Germline CDR1 is MNHEY and CDR2 is SMNVEV (reference sequence). The CDR3 has 15 amino acids.

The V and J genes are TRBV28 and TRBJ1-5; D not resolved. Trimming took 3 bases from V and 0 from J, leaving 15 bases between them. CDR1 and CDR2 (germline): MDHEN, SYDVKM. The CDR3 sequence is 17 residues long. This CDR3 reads CASSFDPRNYSNQPQHF. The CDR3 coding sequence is TGTGCCAGCAGTTTTGATCCGAGGAATTATAGCAATCAGCCCCAGCATTTT.

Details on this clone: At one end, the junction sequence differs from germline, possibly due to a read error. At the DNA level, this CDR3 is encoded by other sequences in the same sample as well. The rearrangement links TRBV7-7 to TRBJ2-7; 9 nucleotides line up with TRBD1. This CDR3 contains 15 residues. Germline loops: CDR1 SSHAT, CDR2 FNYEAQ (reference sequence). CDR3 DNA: TGTGCTAGCAGCCCACAAGTCACAGGGGGCATCGAGCAGTACTTC. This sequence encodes CASSPQVTGGIEQYF.

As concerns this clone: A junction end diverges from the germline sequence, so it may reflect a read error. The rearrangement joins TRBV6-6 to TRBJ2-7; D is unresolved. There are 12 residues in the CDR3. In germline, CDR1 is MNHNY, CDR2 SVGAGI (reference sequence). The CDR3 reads CASSQTRSALGF. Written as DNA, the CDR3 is TGTGCCAGCAGCCAGACACGGTCGGCATTAGGCTTC.

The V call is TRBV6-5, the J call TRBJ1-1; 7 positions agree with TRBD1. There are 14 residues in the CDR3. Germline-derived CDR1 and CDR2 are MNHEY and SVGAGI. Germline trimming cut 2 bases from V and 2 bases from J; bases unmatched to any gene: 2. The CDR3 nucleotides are TGTGCCAGCAGTTACGGGACAGTCAACACTGAAGCTTTCTTT. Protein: CASSYGTVNTEAFF.

CDR3 bases: TGTGCCAGCAGCTTAGAGCGTCGGACAGGGGTCTACAATGAGCAGTTCTTC. This gives the protein CASSLERRTGVYNEQFF. The chain couples TRBV7-8 to TRBJ2-1; 9 bases match TRBD1. The CDR3 has 17 amino acids. Germline CDR1 SGHVS, CDR2 FQNEAQ. V lost 1 base, J lost 3 bases, and 7 bases stayed unmatched.

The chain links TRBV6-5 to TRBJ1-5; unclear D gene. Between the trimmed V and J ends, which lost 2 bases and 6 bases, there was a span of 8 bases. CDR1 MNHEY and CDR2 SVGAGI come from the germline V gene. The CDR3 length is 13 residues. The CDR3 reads CASSYPGFQPQHF. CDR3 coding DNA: TGTGCCAGCAGTTACCCGGGGTTTCAGCCCCAGCATTTT.

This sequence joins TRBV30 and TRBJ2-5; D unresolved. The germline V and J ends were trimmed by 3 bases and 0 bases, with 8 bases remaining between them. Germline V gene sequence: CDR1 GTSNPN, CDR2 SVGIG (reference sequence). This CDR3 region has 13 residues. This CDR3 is CAWSVGYQETQYF. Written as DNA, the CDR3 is TGTGCCTGGAGCGTCGGGTACCAAGAGACCCAGTACTTC.

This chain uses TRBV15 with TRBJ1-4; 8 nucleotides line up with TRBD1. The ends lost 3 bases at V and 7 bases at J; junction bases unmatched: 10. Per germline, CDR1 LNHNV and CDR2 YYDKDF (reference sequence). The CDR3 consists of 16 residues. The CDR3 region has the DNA TGTGCCACCAGCAGCGGTAAACAGGGGGTCGGTGAAAAACTGTTTTTT. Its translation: CATSSGKQGVGEKLFF.

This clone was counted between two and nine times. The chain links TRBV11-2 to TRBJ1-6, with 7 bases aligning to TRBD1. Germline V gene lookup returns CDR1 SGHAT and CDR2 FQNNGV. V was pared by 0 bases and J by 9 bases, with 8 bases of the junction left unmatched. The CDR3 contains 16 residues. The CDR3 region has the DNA TGTGCCAGCAGCTTAGATTTACAGGGGTGGGGTTCACCCCTCCACTTT. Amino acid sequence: CASSLDLQGWGSPLHF.

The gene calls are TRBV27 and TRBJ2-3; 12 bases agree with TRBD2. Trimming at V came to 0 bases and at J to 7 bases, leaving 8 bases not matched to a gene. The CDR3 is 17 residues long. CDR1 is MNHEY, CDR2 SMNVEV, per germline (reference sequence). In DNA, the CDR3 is TGTGCCAGCAGTTTATCGACTAGCGGGAGTATTATAAATACGCAGTATTTT. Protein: CASSLSTSGSIINTQYF.

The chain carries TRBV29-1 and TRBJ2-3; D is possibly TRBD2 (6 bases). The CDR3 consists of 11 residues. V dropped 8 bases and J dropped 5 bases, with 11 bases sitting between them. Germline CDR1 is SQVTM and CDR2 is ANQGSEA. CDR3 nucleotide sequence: TGCAGCACCGAGGAGGGAGATACGCAGTATTTT. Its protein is CSTEEGDTQYF.

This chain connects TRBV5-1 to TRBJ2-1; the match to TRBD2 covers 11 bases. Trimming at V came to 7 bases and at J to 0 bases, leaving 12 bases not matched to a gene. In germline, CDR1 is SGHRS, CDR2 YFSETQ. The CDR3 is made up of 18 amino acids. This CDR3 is CASSTFSGGAFSYNEQFF. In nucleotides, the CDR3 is TGCGCCAGCTCAACGTTTAGCGGGGGGGCCTTCTCCTACAATGAGCAGTTCTTC.

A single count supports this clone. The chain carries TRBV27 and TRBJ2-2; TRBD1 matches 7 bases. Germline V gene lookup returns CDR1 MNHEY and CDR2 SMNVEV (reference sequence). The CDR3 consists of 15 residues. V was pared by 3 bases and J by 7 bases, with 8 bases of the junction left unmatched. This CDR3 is CASSFELQGNGELFF. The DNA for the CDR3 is TGTGCCAGCAGTTTTGAGCTACAGGGGAACGGGGAGCTGTTTTTT.

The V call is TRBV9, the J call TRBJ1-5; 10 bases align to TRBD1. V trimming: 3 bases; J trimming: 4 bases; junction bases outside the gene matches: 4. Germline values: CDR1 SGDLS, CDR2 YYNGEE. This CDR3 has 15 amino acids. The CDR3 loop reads CASSDGTGANQPQHF. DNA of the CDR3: TGTGCCAGCAGCGACGGGACAGGGGCTAATCAGCCCCAGCATTTT.

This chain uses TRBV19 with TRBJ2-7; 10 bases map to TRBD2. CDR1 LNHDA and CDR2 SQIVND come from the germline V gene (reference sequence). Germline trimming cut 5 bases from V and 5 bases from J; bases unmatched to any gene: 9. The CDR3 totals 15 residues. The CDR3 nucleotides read TGTGCCAGTAGTTCCCAGACTAGCGGGTTAAACGAGCAGTACTTC. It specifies CASSSQTSGLNEQYF.

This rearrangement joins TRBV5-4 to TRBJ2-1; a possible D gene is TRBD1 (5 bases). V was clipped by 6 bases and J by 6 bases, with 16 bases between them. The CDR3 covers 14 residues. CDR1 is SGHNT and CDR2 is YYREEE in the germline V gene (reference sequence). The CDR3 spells CASNKVAGFNEQFF. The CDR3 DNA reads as TGTGCCAGCAACAAGGTCGCAGGGTTCAATGAGCAGTTCTTC.

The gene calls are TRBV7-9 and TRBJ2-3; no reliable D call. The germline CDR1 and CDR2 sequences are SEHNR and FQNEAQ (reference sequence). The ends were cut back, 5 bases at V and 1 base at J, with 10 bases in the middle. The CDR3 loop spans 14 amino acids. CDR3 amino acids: CASSLRSGTDTQYF. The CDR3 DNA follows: TGTGCCAGCAGCCTTCGATCAGGCACAGATACGCAGTATTTT.

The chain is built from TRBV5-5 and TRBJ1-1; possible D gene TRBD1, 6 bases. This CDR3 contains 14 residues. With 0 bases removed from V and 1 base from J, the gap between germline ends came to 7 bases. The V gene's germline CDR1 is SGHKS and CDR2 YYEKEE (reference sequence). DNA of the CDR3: TGTGCCAGCAGCTTGGGGACAGAGAACACTGAAGCTTTCTTT. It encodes CASSLGTENTEAFF.

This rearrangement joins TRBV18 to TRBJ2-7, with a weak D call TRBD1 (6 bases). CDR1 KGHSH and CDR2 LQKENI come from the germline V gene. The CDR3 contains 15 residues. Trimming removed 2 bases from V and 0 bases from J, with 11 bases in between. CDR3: CASSPIGGSSYEQYF. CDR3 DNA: TGTGCCAGCTCACCAATAGGGGGTAGCTCCTACGAGCAGTACTTC.

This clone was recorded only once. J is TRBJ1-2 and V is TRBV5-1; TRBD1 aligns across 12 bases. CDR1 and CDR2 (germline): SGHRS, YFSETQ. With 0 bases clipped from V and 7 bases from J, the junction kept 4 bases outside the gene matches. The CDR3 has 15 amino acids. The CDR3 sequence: CASSLDGTGGFGYTF. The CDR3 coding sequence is TGCGCCAGCAGCTTGGACGGGACAGGGGGCTTTGGCTACACCTTC.